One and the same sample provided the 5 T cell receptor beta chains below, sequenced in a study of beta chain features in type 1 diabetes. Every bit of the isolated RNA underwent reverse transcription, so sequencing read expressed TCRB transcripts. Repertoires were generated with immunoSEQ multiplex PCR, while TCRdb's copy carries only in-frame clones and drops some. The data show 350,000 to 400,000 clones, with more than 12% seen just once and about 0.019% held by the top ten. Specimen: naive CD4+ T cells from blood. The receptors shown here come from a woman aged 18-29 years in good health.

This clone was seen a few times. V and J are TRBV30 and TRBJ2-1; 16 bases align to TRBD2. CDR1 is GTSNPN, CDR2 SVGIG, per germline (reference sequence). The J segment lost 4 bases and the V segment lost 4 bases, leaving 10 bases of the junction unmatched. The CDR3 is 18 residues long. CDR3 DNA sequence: TGTGCCTGGACCCGAGGGACTAGCGGGAGGGCCAGGTACAATGAGCAGTTCTTC. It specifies CAWTRGTSGRARYNEQFF.

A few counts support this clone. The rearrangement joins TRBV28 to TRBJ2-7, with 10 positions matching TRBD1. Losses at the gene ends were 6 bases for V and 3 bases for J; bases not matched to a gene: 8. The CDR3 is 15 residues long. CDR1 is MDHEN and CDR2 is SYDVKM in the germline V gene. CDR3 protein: CASSLPGQGSYEQYF. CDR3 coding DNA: TGTGCCAGCAGCCTCCCGGGACAGGGGAGCTACGAGCAGTACTTC.

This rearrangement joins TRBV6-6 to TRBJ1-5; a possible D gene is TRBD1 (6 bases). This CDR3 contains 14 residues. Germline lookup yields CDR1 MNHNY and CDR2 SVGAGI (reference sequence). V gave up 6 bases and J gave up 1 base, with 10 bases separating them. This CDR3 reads CASRTGSSNQPQHF. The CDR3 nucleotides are TGTGCCAGCAGAACAGGGTCCAGCAATCAGCCCCAGCATTTT.

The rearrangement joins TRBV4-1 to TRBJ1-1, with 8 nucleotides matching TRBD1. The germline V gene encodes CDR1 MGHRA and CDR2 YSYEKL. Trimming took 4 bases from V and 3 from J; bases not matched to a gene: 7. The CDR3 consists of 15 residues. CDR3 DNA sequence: TGCGCCAGCAGCCCGCAGGGGGCGGGGGACACTGAAGCTTTCTTT. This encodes CASSPQGAGDTEAFF.

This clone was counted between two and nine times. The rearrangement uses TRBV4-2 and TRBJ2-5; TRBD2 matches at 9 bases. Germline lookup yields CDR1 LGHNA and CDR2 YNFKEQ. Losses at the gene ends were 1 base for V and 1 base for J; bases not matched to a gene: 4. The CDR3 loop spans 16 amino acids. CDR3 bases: TGTGCCAGCAGCCAAGGGGGCGGGAGGGGCCAAGAGACCCAGTACTTC. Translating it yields CASSQGGGRGQETQYF.